Following are 5 T cell receptor beta chains from one sample sequenced in a study of technical replicates of blood from a few donors. TCRdb keeps only in-frame clones here, not all; method: immunoSEQ multiplex PCR. The repertoire has around 70,000 clones, approximately 94% of them found once; the top ten carry about 0.4%. The sequencing input was T cells isolated from PBMCs. The source of these receptors is a human donor in good health.

This chain connects TRBV6-1 to TRBJ1-5; D uncertain. The CDR3 spans 13 residues. Per the germline V gene, CDR1 is MNHNS and CDR2 is SASEGT. V was clipped by 4 bases and J by 4 bases, with 8 bases between them. CDR3 sequence: CASSVVENQPQHF. CDR3 nucleotides: TGTGCCAGCAGTGTTGTGGAGAATCAGCCCCAGCATTTT.

Concerning this clone: At one end, the junction sequence differs from germline, possibly due to a read error. V is TRBV7-7 and J is TRBJ1-3; no clear D gene. The CDR3 is 16 amino acids. Germline V lookup: CDR1 SSHAT, CDR2 FNYEAQ (reference sequence). The DNA for the CDR3 is TGTGCTAGCAGCTTCGAGGGTTCCAGCGAAGGAAACACCATATATTTT. Translated: CASSFEGSSEGNTIYF.

This chain joins TRBV28 and TRBJ2-3; 13 positions agree with TRBD2. The V gene's germline CDR1 is MDHEN and CDR2 SYDVKM. This CDR3 has 18 residues. V shed 5 bases and J 1 base; nucleotides not matched to a gene: 9. The chain's CDR3 is CASSPLGLAGDGTDTQYF. The CDR3 DNA is TGTGCCAGCAGTCCCCTAGGACTAGCGGGAGATGGCACAGATACGCAGTATTTT. Full variable domain (missing parts from reference TRBV28 and TRBJ2-3): DVKVTQSSRYLVKRTGEKVFLECVQDMDHENMFWYRQDPGLGLRLIYFSYDVKMKEKGDIPEGYSVSREKKERFSLILESASTNQTSMYLCASSPLGLAGDGTDTQYFGPGTRLTVL.

The chain joins TRBV30 to TRBJ2-5; 11 positions match TRBD2. The CDR3 runs to 17 residues. CDR1 GTSNPN and CDR2 SVGIG come from the germline V gene (reference sequence). Losses at the gene ends were 4 bases for V and 5 bases for J; bases not matched to a gene: 15. CDR3 bases: TGTGCCTGGAATTTGGGGCTAGCGGGAGGTATCGGGGAGACCCAGTACTTC. Its protein product is CAWNLGLAGGIGETQYF.

The chain joins TRBV25-1 to TRBJ1-1; no definite D call. The germline V gene has CDR1 MGHDK and CDR2 SYGVNS. The V end was cut by 6 bases, the J end by 3 bases, with 11 bases between. This CDR3 has 13 residues. CDR3 coding DNA: TGTGCCAGCAGCGAAATTCAGGACACTGAAGCTTTCTTT. The encoded protein is CASSEIQDTEAFF. The complete variable domain, with remaining parts taken from reference TRBV25-1 and TRBJ1-1, reads EADIYQTPRYLVIGTGKKITLECSQTMGHDKMYWYQQDPGMELHLIHYSYGVNSTEKGDLSSESTVSRIRTEHFPLTLESARPSHTSQYLCASSEIQDTEAFFGQGTRLTVV.